This T cell receptor beta chain was sequenced for a study of T cells after yellow fever vaccination (dated by TCRdb to the late 2010s). With respect to the entire study: Libraries from fractions with low cell numbers were prepared with the SMART-Seq v4 Ultra Low Input RNA kit. To follow T-cell clones before and after primary and booster YFV17D yellow fever vaccination, bulk TCR alpha and beta repertoires were sequenced over time. Two healthy male donors, one aged 18 to 30 and one aged 30 to 40 years, made up the cohort. Bulk PBMC replicates and cell subsets were isolated from blood drawn at multiple timepoints before and after both primary and secondary immunization.

Study-wide conclusions, independent of this receptor: Compared with the primary T-cell response, the secondary T-cell response was weaker but faster, peaking on day 5 rather than day 15. Most clones expanded after primary vaccination were re-detected after the booster (96% of CD4 and around 88% of CD8), suggesting broad memory maintenance. Computational filtering was needed because FACS-sorted repertoires could contain abundant contaminating clonotypes from the bulk population. Because the study included only a couple of donors, the extent to which the findings can be generalized is limited. A small fraction of clonotypes appeared in both the CD4 and CD8 compartments, likely as a result of convergent recombination.

The junction shows trimming of 6 bases on V and 8 bases on J, plus 17 bases between the germline ends. The CDR3 has 14 amino acids, counting the end cysteine and phenylalanine. This entry keeps only the CDR3 DNA: 42 bases, framed from base 1. There are a few counts of this clonotype. Its specific antigen is unknown. The record has no base qualities; no much larger clone is one base away. In the paper's terms, the treatment or condition label means: live attenuated yellow fever vaccine strain. Two biological replicates of bulk PBMCs were collected at each blood-draw timepoint. PBMCs were isolated from peripheral blood using a standard Ficoll-Paque protocol. RNA was extracted with TriZol from bulk PBMCs, CD4 and CD8 fractions, and dextramer-positive and dextramer-negative fractions. Sequencing took place on an Illumina NovaSeq 6000. TCR cDNA was synthesized by 5'RACE template switching, through which a universal primer site and unique molecular identifiers were introduced. Priming for cDNA synthesis came from both the TCR alpha and TCR beta constant segments. Two PCR steps were used to amplify libraries, with sample barcodes and sequencing adapters being added in the second step. Sequencing of libraries was performed on Illumina HiSeq 2500 (2x100 bp) or NovaSeq (2x150 bp). Per the source publication's procedure: MIGEC was used to demultiplex reads and collapse the reads into UMI consensus sequences, and MiXCR was used for V(D)J alignment. Clonotypes responding to the vaccine were identified with edgeR on replicate PBMC samples, with the criteria of FDR below 0.01 and a log2 fold change above 5 up to day 15. Bulk clonotypes were assigned CD4 or CD8 identity according to which sequenced CD4 or CD8 repertoire held them at higher abundance. TCRdb itself trimmed the public reads at Q25 with fastp, ran MiXCR and retained productive beta chains. Entries are consolidated by CDR3 protein sequence, retaining the most common genes and DNA. These V and J calls are TCRdb output, not the study's own analysis. The sample yields 300,000 to 350,000 distinct CDR3 sequences; roughly 4% were counted once. The ten largest account for approximately 25% of the sample.

The sequences come from PBMCs, collected 5 days after the yellow fever booster vaccination. Recombination connected TRBV12-3 or TRBV12-4 to TRBJ2-4; TRBD2 is a possible D gene, resting on 5 matching bases. The TCR comes from a man younger than 30 who received the YFV17D yellow fever vaccine. CDR3 region: CASSPGLSVDIQYF. The bases read TGTGCCAGCAGCCCTGGACTGTCGGTGGACATTCAGTACTTC.